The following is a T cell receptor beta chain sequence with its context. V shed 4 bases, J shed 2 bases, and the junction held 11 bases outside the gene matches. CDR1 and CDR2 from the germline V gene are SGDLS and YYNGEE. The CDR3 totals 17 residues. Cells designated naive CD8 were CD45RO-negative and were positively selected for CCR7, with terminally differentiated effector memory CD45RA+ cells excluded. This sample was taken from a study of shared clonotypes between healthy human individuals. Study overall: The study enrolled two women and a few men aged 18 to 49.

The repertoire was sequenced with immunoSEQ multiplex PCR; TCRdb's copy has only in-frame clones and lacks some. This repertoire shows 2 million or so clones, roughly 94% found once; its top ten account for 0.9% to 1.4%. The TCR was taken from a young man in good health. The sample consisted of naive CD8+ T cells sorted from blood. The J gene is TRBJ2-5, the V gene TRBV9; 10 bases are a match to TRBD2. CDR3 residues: CASSPRGVAGGQETQYF. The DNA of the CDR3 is TGTGCCAGCAGCCCCCGGGGAGTAGCGGGAGGTCAAGAGACCCAGTACTTC.